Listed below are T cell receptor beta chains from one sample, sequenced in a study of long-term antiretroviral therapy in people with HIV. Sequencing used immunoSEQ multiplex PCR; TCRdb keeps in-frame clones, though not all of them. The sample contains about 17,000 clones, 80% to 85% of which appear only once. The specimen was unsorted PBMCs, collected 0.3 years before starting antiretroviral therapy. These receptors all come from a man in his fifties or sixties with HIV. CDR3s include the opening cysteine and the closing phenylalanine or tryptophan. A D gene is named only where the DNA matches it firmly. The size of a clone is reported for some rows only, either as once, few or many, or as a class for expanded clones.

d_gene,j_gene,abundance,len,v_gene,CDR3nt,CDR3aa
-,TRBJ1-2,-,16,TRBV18,TGTGCCAGCTCACCAAGGAGCACAGGGAGTTCCTATGGCTACACCTTC,CASSPRSTGSSYGYTF
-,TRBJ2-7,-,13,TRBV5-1,TGCGCCAGCAGCTTGGATGTGGCCTACGAGCAGTACTTC,CASSLDVAYEQYF
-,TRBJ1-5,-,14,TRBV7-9,TGTGCCAGCAGCTTAGCGTCAGGAAATCAGCCCCAGCATTTT,CASSLASGNQPQHF
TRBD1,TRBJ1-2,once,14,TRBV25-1,TGTGCCAGCAGTGCCCAGGGGGCCCACTATGGCTACACCTTC,CASSAQGAHYGYTF
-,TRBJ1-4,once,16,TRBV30,TGTGCCTGGAGTTTCCGACCCGGTTGGAGTAATGAAAAACTGTTTTTT,CAWSFRPGWSNEKLFF
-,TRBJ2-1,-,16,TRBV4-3,TGCGCCAGCAGCCAAGTGGGAGCGGCTTCGGGTAATGAGCAGTTCTTC,CASSQVGAASGNEQFF
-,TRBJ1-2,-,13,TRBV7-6,TGTGCCAGCAGCTTTGGGGGGGCGGACGGCTACACCTTC,CASSFGGADGYTF
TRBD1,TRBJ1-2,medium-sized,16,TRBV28,TGTGCCAGCAGCTCGAACAGGGGGGATCGAATCTATGGCTACACCTTC,CASSSNRGDRIYGYTF
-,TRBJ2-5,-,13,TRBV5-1,TGCGCCAGCAGCTTGATAGGGTTGGAGACCCAGTACTTC,CASSLIGLETQYF
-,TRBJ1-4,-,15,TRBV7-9,TGTGCCAGCAGCTTAAATCAGGGGCAAGATGAAAAACTGTTTTTT,CASSLNQGQDEKLFF
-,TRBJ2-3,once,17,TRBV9,TGTGCCAGCAGCGTAGCCGAGGGACTCCGCGACACAGATACGCAGTATTTT,CASSVAEGLRDTDTQYF
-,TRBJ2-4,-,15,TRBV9,TGTGCCAGCAGCGTAGAAGGGACGGCTTATAGCATTCAGTACTTC,CASSVEGTAYSIQYF
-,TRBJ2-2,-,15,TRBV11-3,TGTGCCAGCAGCCTAGTACAGGGAGGAACCGGGGAGCTGTTTTTT,CASSLVQGGTGELFF